A single sample is the source of the 27 T cell receptor beta chains below, sequenced in a study of control samples from healthy donors and cancer patients. Method: immunoSEQ multiplex PCR; TCRdb's copy keeps in-frame clones and lacks some. This sample has about 90,000 clones; 90% to 95% occur once, and the top ten carry about 1.5%. Input material: blood. The origin of the receptors is a woman aged 25-40 years in good health.

In this sample, this clone turned up a few times. The chain recombines TRBV6-2 or TRBV6-3 with TRBJ2-7; 8 nucleotides line up with TRBD2. V shed 2 bases and J 6 bases; nucleotides not matched to a gene: 9. Germline V CDR1 and CDR2: MNHEY, SVGEGT. The CDR3 extends over 15 amino acids. The CDR3 DNA reads as TGTGCCAGCAGTTACGAGGTAGCGGGAAATCGCGAGCAGTACTTC. Amino acids: CASSYEVAGNREQYF.

V is TRBV5-1 and J is TRBJ2-7; TRBD2 aligns across 7 bases. CDR3 length equals 12 residues. The trim removed 4 bases at V and 5 bases at J, leaving 3 bases unmatched. Germline values: CDR1 SGHRS, CDR2 YFSETQ. The CDR3 reads CASSGRGHEQYF. For the CDR3, the DNA is TGCGCCAGCAGCGGGAGGGGCCACGAGCAGTACTTC.

The genes are TRBV28 and TRBJ1-1; TRBD1 aligns across 8 bases. The CDR3 is 15 amino acids. J was trimmed by 3 bases and V by 5 bases; bases with no gene match: 8. Germline values: CDR1 MDHEN, CDR2 SYDVKM. The CDR3 sequence: CASSTGGERDTEAFF. CDR3 DNA sequence: TGTGCCAGCAGTACAGGGGGTGAGAGGGACACTGAAGCTTTCTTT.

The chain has TRBV5-1 and TRBJ2-2, with TRBD1 identical over 8 bases. CDR1 and CDR2 (germline): SGHRS, YFSETQ. The CDR3 has 15 amino acids. V gave up 4 bases and J gave up 5 bases; unmatched junction bases: 7. In nucleotides, the CDR3 is TGCGCCAGCAGCCCCGACAGGGGTGGGACCGGGGAGCTGTTTTTT. It encodes CASSPDRGGTGELFF.

The chain recombines TRBV27 with TRBJ1-2; D not resolved. This CDR3 is built from 15 residues. Trimming pared 0 bases from V and 0 bases from J, leaving 8 bases between. Germline V gene data show CDR1 as MNHEY and CDR2 as SMNVEV (reference sequence). DNA of the CDR3: TGTGCCAGCAGTTTATCTGTCCCGCCTAACTATGGCTACACCTTC. Amino acids: CASSLSVPPNYGYTF.

V is TRBV14 and J is TRBJ1-1; maybe TRBD1 (6 bases). Germline CDR1 and CDR2: SGHDN and FVKESK. V was pared by 1 base and J by 7 bases, with 13 bases between. This CDR3 region has 14 residues. The CDR3 region is CASSQGWQTGEAFF. DNA of the CDR3: TGTGCCAGCAGCCAAGGATGGCAGACAGGTGAAGCTTTCTTT.

This chain links TRBV3-1 (or the pseudogene TRBV3-2) with TRBJ1-5; D unclear. This CDR3 is built from 15 residues. The germline V gene has CDR1 LGHDT and CDR2 YNNKEL (reference sequence). V was cut by 0 bases and J by 1 base, with 7 bases left in between. The chain's CDR3 is CASSQDTGSNQPQHF. CDR3 nucleotides: TGTGCCAGCAGCCAAGATACCGGAAGCAATCAGCCCCAGCATTTT.

A word on this clone: The sample holds other DNA sequences that translate to the same CDR3. V and J are TRBV18 and TRBJ1-5; perhaps TRBD1 as D (6 bases). Per the germline V gene, CDR1 is KGHSH and CDR2 is LQKENI. The CDR3 is 14 amino acids. Deletions cut 0 bases from V and 4 bases from J, with 7 bases between. CDR3 in amino acids: CASSPPGGNQPQHF. CDR3 coding DNA: TGTGCCAGCTCACCACCAGGGGGGAATCAGCCCCAGCATTTT.

The chain recombines TRBV5-1 with TRBJ2-5; no reliable D call. CDR1 is SGHRS and CDR2 is YFSETQ in the germline V gene. V lost 3 bases to trimming and J lost 0 bases, with 3 bases between them. The CDR3 is 12 amino acids. The CDR3 spells CASSWDQETQYF. DNA of the CDR3: TGCGCCAGCAGCTGGGACCAAGAGACCCAGTACTTC.

The genes are TRBV11-2 and TRBJ1-1; weak D call: TRBD1 (6 bases). This CDR3 has 13 amino acids. The V gene lost 5 bases and the J gene lost 1 base, with 8 bases spanning the gap. CDR1 SGHAT and CDR2 FQNNGV come from the germline V gene. The CDR3 here is CASSQQGNTEAFF. In DNA form, the CDR3 reads TGTGCCAGCAGCCAACAGGGGAACACTGAAGCTTTCTTT.

This chain connects TRBV6-5 to TRBJ1-5, with D possibly being TRBD1 (6 bases). V was cut by 6 bases and J by 0 bases, with 12 bases left in between. The germline gives CDR1 MNHEY, CDR2 SVGAGI. The CDR3 contains 15 residues. CDR3 coding DNA: TGTGCCAGCAGAGACACAGGGTATAGCAATCAGCCCCAGCATTTT. It translates to CASRDTGYSNQPQHF.

V is TRBV6-5 and J is TRBJ1-1; possible D gene TRBD1, 5 bases. Per the germline V gene, CDR1 is MNHEY and CDR2 is SVGAGI. This CDR3 contains 13 residues. V lost 7 bases and J lost 5, with 14 bases in between. The CDR3 sequence: CASTIQGRTEAFF. The DNA for the CDR3 is TGTGCCAGCACGATCCAGGGAAGGACTGAAGCTTTCTTT.

The gene calls are TRBV19 and TRBJ1-5; possible D gene TRBD1, 6 bases. The germline V gene has CDR1 LNHDA and CDR2 SQIVND (reference sequence). CDR3 length: 15 residues. Trimming took off 6 bases at V and 7 bases at J, with 19 bases between the two ends. CDR3 nucleotides: TGTGCCAGTAGCCTTACCGCGGGGGCGGGGCAGCCCCAGCATTTT. This gives the protein CASSLTAGAGQPQHF.

The V call is TRBV14, the J call TRBJ1-2; D ambiguous. Germline V CDR1 and CDR2: SGHDN, FVKESK. The V and J ends lost 6 bases and 9 bases respectively, with 17 bases between them. The CDR3 is 13 amino acids. The CDR3 DNA reads TGTGCCAGCAGGCCGAGAGGGCAGACCCGCTACACCTTC. This sequence encodes CASRPRGQTRYTF.

This chain joins TRBV6-6 and TRBJ1-4, with 7 nucleotides matching TRBD1. The J segment lost 8 bases and the V segment lost 2 bases, leaving 5 bases of the junction unmatched. The CDR3 contains 14 residues. CDR1 MNHNY and CDR2 SVGAGI come from the germline V gene (reference sequence). CDR3 sequence reads: CASSYGTEGEKLFF. CDR3 nucleotides: TGTGCCAGCAGTTACGGGACAGAGGGAGAAAAACTGTTTTTT.

V and J are TRBV7-9 and TRBJ1-2; tentative D call: TRBD1 (6 bases). The CDR3 is made up of 14 amino acids. Germline assignment: CDR1 SEHNR and CDR2 FQNEAQ (reference sequence). With 3 bases removed from V and 4 bases from J, the gap between germline ends came to 12 bases. The CDR3: CASSFPTGSYGYTF. CDR3 nucleotides: TGTGCCAGCAGCTTTCCAACAGGGTCCTATGGCTACACCTTC.

The chain joins TRBV18 to TRBJ1-4, with TRBD1 as a possible D gene (6 bases). Germline V gives CDR1 KGHSH, CDR2 LQKENI. Trimming left V 3 bases short and J 4 bases short, with 18 bases between. The CDR3 is made up of 17 amino acids. The CDR3 DNA is TGTGCCAGCTCACCGCTTATTGGGGACAATCTTAATGAAAAACTGTTTTTT. It codes for CASSPLIGDNLNEKLFF.

V gene TRBV5-8 combines with J gene TRBJ2-1, with 9 bases that match TRBD2. V dropped 3 bases and J dropped 6; count of bases not matched to a gene: 22. CDR1 and CDR2 (germline): SGHTS, YDEGEE. The CDR3 runs 20 residues. CDR3 nucleotide sequence: TGTGCCAGCAGCTCGATGACAGGTTCTTGGCGGGAGGGCCGGGGCAATGAGCAGTTCTTC. Its protein product is CASSSMTGSWREGRGNEQFF.

The V and J genes are TRBV10-3 and TRBJ2-1; 9 bases are a match to TRBD2. The CDR3 has 15 amino acids. Germline assignment: CDR1 ENHRY and CDR2 SYGVKD. V was pared by 4 bases and J by 6 bases, with 7 bases of the junction left unmatched. CDR3 region: CAISVWREGLNEQFF. The CDR3, as DNA: TGTGCCATCAGTGTATGGCGGGAGGGCCTCAATGAGCAGTTCTTC.

This clone was recorded only once. The chain uses TRBV28 and TRBJ2-2, with D maybe TRBD1 (5 bases). Per the germline V gene, CDR1 is MDHEN and CDR2 is SYDVKM. The CDR3 totals 16 residues. The germline V and J ends were trimmed by 5 bases and 6 bases, with 19 bases remaining between them. The DNA of the CDR3 is TGTGCCAGCAGTCCTGGACACCCTGAGACTCCCGGGGAGCTGTTTTTT. It encodes CASSPGHPETPGELFF.

The rearrangement links TRBV30 to TRBJ1-6; D might be TRBD1 (5 bases). Per germline, CDR1 GTSNPN and CDR2 SVGIG (reference sequence). V was trimmed by 3 bases and J by 11 bases, leaving 14 bases between them. This CDR3 has 13 residues. CDR3 sequence (DNA): TGTGCCTGGAGGGGGGGAGGCTGGACACCCCTCCACTTT. Protein sequence: CAWRGGGWTPLHF.

The chain recombines TRBV25-1 with TRBJ1-2, with 10 nucleotides matching TRBD1. Germline values: CDR1 MGHDK, CDR2 SYGVNS. The CDR3 runs 14 residues. Trimming took 6 bases from V and 2 from J; bases not matched to a gene: 3. The CDR3, as DNA: TGTGCCAGCAGAAGGGGACAGGGGAACTATGGCTACACCTTC. It encodes CASRRGQGNYGYTF.

The chain combines TRBV10-2 with TRBJ1-2; D is undetermined. This CDR3 region has 14 residues. Germline assignment: CDR1 WSHSY and CDR2 SAAADI. V lost 0 bases, J lost 1 base, and 6 bases lay in between. The CDR3 region has the DNA TGCGCCAGCAGTGAGTCGAGGGTTAACTATGGCTACACCTTC. Translated, it gives CASSESRVNYGYTF.

This rearrangement joins TRBV27 to TRBJ2-7, with 7 bases aligning to TRBD1. The CDR3 is 13 residues long. The ends lost 5 bases at V and 3 bases at J; junction bases unmatched: 4. Germline V gives CDR1 MNHEY, CDR2 SMNVEV (reference sequence). CDR3 loop: CASSLYRGYEQYF. CDR3 nucleotide sequence: TGTGCCAGCAGTCTTTACAGGGGCTACGAGCAGTACTTC.

The chain has TRBV5-1 and TRBJ1-6, with 7 bases fitting TRBD1. This CDR3 spans 15 amino acids. Germline-derived CDR1 and CDR2 are SGHRS and YFSETQ. Unmatched junction bases numbered 9, after V lost 4 bases and J lost 8 bases. The CDR3 DNA follows: TGCGCCAGCAGCCCATACCGGGACAGCGATTCACCCCTCCACTTT. This gives the protein CASSPYRDSDSPLHF. The variable domain in full, with the rest retrieved from reference TRBV5-1 and TRBJ1-6, is KAGVTQTPRYLIKTRGQQVTLSCSPISGHRSVSWYQQTPGQGLQFLFEYFSETQRNKGNFPGRFSGRQFSNSRSEMNVSTLELGDSALYLCASSPYRDSDSPLHFGNGTRLTVT.

This sequence joins TRBV4-1 and TRBJ1-5; D may be TRBD1 (6 bases). Germline CDR1 is MGHRA and CDR2 is YSYEKL. There are 15 residues in the CDR3. V was cut by 4 bases and J by 5 bases, with 15 bases left in between. DNA of the CDR3: TGCGCCAGCAGCCGGGCGCAGGGGAGCCATCAGCCCCAGCATTTT. Amino acid sequence: CASSRAQGSHQPQHF.

The chain uses TRBV10-2 and TRBJ1-2, with a tentative D call TRBD1 (5 bases). Germline V gene data show CDR1 as WSHSY and CDR2 as SAAADI. CDR3 length: 17 residues. The ends were cut back, 3 bases at V and 2 bases at J, with 19 bases in the middle. CDR3 sequence: CASSDNGPQAGNYGYTF. As DNA, the CDR3 is TGCGCCAGCAGTGATAACGGGCCCCAAGCAGGGAACTATGGCTACACCTTC.